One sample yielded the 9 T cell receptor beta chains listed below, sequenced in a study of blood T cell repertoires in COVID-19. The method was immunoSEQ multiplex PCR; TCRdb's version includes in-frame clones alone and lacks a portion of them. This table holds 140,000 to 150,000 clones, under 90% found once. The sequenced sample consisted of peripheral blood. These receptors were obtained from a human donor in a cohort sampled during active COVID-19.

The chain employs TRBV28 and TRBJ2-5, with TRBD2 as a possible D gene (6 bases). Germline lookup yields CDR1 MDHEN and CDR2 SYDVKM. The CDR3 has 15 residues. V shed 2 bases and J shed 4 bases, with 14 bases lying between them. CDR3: CASSLGGKVPETQYF. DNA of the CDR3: TGTGCCAGCAGTTTAGGCGGGAAAGTCCCAGAGACCCAGTACTTC. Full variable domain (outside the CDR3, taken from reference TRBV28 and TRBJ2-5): DVKVTQSSRYLVKRTGEKVFLECVQDMDHENMFWYRQDPGLGLRLIYFSYDVKMKEKGDIPEGYSVSREKKERFSLILESASTNQTSMYLCASSLGGKVPETQYFGPGTRLLVL.

CDR3 sequence: CASRPLAYGYTF. CDR3 nucleotides: TGTGCCAGCAGGCCCCTGGCATATGGCTACACCTTC. The chain employs TRBV6-5 and TRBJ1-2; D not certain. V was cut by 6 bases and J by 5 bases, with 10 bases left in between. CDR1 and CDR2 from the germline V gene are MNHEY and SVGAGI. This CDR3 has 12 residues.

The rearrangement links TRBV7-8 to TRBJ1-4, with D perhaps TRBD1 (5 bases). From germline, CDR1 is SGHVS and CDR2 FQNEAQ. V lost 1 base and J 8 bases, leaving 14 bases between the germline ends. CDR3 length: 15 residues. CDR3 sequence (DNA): TGTGCCAGCAGCTTAGGGGCAGGGATCGACGAAAAACTGTTTTTT. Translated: CASSLGAGIDEKLFF.

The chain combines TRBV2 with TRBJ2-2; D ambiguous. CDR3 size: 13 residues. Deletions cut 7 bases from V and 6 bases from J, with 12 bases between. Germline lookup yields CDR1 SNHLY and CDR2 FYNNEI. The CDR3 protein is CASNVGGAGELFF. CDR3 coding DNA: TGTGCCAGCAACGTGGGTGGAGCCGGGGAGCTGTTTTTT.

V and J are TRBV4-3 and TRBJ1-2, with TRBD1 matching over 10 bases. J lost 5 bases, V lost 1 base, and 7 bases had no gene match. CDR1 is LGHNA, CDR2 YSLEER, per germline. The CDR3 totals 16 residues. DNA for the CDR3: TGCGCCAGCAGCCAAGTGGGGACAGGGGAATTGTATGGCTACACCTTC. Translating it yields CASSQVGTGELYGYTF.

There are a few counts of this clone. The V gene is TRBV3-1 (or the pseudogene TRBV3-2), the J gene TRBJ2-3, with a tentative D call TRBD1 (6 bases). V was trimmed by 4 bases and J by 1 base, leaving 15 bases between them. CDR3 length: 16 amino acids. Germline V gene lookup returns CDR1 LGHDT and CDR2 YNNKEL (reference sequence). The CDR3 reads CASSPGVDWRTDTQYF. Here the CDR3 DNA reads TGTGCCAGCAGCCCAGGGGTGGACTGGCGCACAGATACGCAGTATTTT.

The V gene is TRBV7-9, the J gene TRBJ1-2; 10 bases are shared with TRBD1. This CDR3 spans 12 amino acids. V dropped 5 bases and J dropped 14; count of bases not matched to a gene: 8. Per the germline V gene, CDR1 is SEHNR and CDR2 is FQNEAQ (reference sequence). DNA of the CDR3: TGTGCCAGCAGCCCCCAAGGGGGACAGGGGACCTTC. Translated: CASSPQGGQGTF.

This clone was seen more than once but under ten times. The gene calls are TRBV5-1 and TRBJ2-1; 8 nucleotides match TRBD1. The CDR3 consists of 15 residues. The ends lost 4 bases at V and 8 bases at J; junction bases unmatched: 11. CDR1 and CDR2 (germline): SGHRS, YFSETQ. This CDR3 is CASSNGQGILYEQFF. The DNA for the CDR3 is TGCGCCAGCAGCAACGGACAGGGTATCCTTTATGAGCAGTTCTTC.

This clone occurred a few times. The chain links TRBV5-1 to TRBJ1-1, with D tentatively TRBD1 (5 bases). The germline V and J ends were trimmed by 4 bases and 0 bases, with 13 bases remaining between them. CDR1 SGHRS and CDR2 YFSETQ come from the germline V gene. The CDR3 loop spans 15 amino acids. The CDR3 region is CASSPGRGLNTEAFF. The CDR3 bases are TGCGCCAGCAGCCCGGGGAGGGGTTTGAACACTGAAGCTTTCTTT.